The 26 T cell receptor beta chains below all came from one sample that was sequenced in a study of shared clonotypes between healthy human individuals. Sequencing was performed with immunoSEQ multiplex PCR; in TCRdb, only in-frame clones are kept and a portion is missing. The table shows roughly 1,500,000 clones, with about 98% occurring only once. Sample: naive CD4+ T cells sorted from blood. Subset defined: CD45RA+ positively selected. These receptors came from a man aged 30-40 years in good health.

Of note for this clone: Other DNA sequences in the same sample also yield this CDR3. The chain uses TRBV6-5 and TRBJ1-4; 8 bases fit TRBD1. J lost 5 bases, V lost 4 bases, and 3 bases had no gene match. Germline CDR1 is MNHEY and CDR2 is SVGAGI. CDR3 size: 14 residues. The DNA for the CDR3 is TGTGCCAGCAGTTCCCGGACAGGGAATGAAAAACTGTTTTTT. Translation: CASSSRTGNEKLFF.

The chain combines TRBV10-3 with TRBJ1-1; a weak D match, TRBD1 (6 bases). Germline V gene sequence: CDR1 ENHRY, CDR2 SYGVKD. The CDR3 is made up of 15 amino acids. Trimming stripped 4 bases from V and 0 bases from J, with 12 bases between. The CDR3 loop reads CAISGSGTMNTEAFF. CDR3 nucleotide sequence: TGTGCCATCAGTGGTTCCGGGACAATGAACACTGAAGCTTTCTTT.

V usage is TRBV5-4 and J usage is TRBJ2-7, with D unresolved. Per germline, CDR1 SGHNT and CDR2 YYREEE (reference sequence). The CDR3 runs 10 residues. V was pared by 9 bases and J by 6 bases, with 10 bases between. The CDR3: CATRMGEQYF. CDR3 bases: TGTGCCACCCGTATGGGCGAGCAGTACTTC.

The genes are TRBV7-2 and TRBJ1-1; D perhaps matches TRBD1 (5 bases). V lost 3 bases to trimming and J lost 10 bases, with 18 bases between them. There are 14 residues in the CDR3. CDR1 and CDR2 from the germline V gene are SGHTA and FQGNSA. The CDR3 nucleotides read TGTGCCAGCAGCTTGGGGGGGAGCCCACTGAGAGCTTTCTTT. Residues: CASSLGGSPLRAFF.

This rearrangement joins TRBV5-1 to TRBJ2-5; D perhaps matches TRBD1 (6 bases). The CDR3 has 14 amino acids. CDR1 is SGHRS and CDR2 is YFSETQ in the germline V gene. The V end was cut by 4 bases, the J end by 4 bases, with 14 bases between. CDR3 sequence: CASSPTGSPETQYF. The CDR3 region has the DNA TGCGCCAGCAGCCCCACAGGGTCTCCAGAGACCCAGTACTTC. The variable domain in full, with the rest retrieved from reference TRBV5-1 and TRBJ2-5, is KAGVTQTPRYLIKTRGQQVTLSCSPISGHRSVSWYQQTPGQGLQFLFEYFSETQRNKGNFPGRFSGRQFSNSRSEMNVSTLELGDSALYLCASSPTGSPETQYFGPGTRLLVL.

As concerns this clone: Sequence at one end of the junction differs from germline and may be a read error. The chain couples TRBV7-7 to TRBJ2-1, with D possibly being TRBD2 (5 bases). The CDR3 loop spans 15 amino acids. Germline V gene lookup returns CDR1 SSHAT and CDR2 FNYEAQ (reference sequence). The CDR3 DNA reads as TGTGCTAGCAGCGACGGGGTTCTCTCCTACAATGAGCAGTTCTTC. It is translated as CASSDGVLSYNEQFF. Combining the CDR3 with reference TRBV7-7 and TRBJ2-1 gives the whole variable domain GAGVSQSPRYKVTKRGQDVTLRCDPISSHATLYWYQQALGQGPEFLTYFNYEAQPDKSGLPSDRFSAERPEGSISTLTIQRTEQRDSAMYRCASSDGVLSYNEQFFGPGTRLTVL.

In the case of this clone: Distinct nucleotide sequences in the sample also encode this CDR3. This sequence joins TRBV28 and TRBJ2-7; D uncertain. Trimming stripped 6 bases from V and 3 bases from J, with 6 bases between. The CDR3 has 11 amino acids. Germline CDR1 is MDHEN and CDR2 is SYDVKM. This chain's CDR3 is CASRENYEQYF. The CDR3 DNA reads as TGTGCCAGCAGAGAGAACTACGAGCAGTACTTC.

With regard to this clone: The sample has other DNA sequences that encode this CDR3 too. V and J are TRBV20-1 and TRBJ2-7; D is perhaps TRBD1 or TRBD2 (5 bases each). V dropped 6 bases and J dropped 0 bases, with 6 bases sitting between them. The CDR3 spans 11 residues. The germline V gene has CDR1 DFQATT and CDR2 SNEGSKA (reference sequence). DNA of the CDR3: TGCAGTGCGAGGGGCTCCTACGAGCAGTACTTC. Protein: CSARGSYEQYF.

CDR3 sequence reads: CASSRQLNQPQHF. In DNA form, the CDR3 reads TGTGCCAGCAGTAGACAGCTCAATCAGCCCCAGCATTTT. V usage is TRBV28 and J usage is TRBJ1-5; maybe TRBD1 (5 bases). This CDR3 has 13 amino acids. The V end was cut by 5 bases, the J end by 3 bases, with 8 bases between. Germline lookup yields CDR1 MDHEN and CDR2 SYDVKM.

This clone was seen a single time. The CDR3 is CASSLGPPYEQYF. In DNA form, the CDR3 reads TGTGCCAGCAGTTTGGGACCTCCTTACGAGCAGTACTTC. V usage is TRBV27 and J usage is TRBJ2-7; D might be TRBD1 or TRBD2, each matching 5 bases. From germline, CDR1 is MNHEY and CDR2 SMNVEV (reference sequence). Trimming shortened V by 3 bases and J by 4 bases, and 10 bases separated the two germline ends. The CDR3 has 13 residues.

This clone was detected only once. The V and J genes are TRBV6-5 and TRBJ1-4; possible D gene TRBD1, 5 bases. Germline assignment: CDR1 MNHEY and CDR2 SVGAGI. Deletions cut 7 bases from V and 8 bases from J, with 20 bases between. This CDR3 contains 15 residues. The chain's CDR3 is CASKNRQLRREKLFF. CDR3 DNA sequence: TGTGCCAGCAAGAATCGACAGCTCCGGAGGGAAAAACTGTTTTTT.

The genes are TRBV18 and TRBJ2-1; 8 nucleotides agree with TRBD2. The germline V gene has CDR1 KGHSH and CDR2 LQKENI. The V and J ends lost 3 bases and 5 bases, in that order; junction bases with no gene match: 9. CDR3 size: 16 residues. CDR3 region: CASSPTAGAGDNEQFF. In DNA form, the CDR3 reads TGTGCCAGCTCACCCACGGCCGGAGCGGGAGACAATGAGCAGTTCTTC.

This clone was observed a single time. The V call is TRBV28, the J call TRBJ2-7; 8 bases are shared with TRBD2. Germline V gene data show CDR1 as MDHEN and CDR2 as SYDVKM. V lost 4 bases, J lost 4 bases, and 9 bases stayed unmatched. The CDR3 totals 15 residues. The CDR3 is CASSSFGGRQYEQYF. The CDR3 bases are TGTGCCAGCAGTTCCTTCGGCGGGAGGCAGTACGAGCAGTACTTC. Using reference TRBV28 and TRBJ2-7 for the parts outside the CDR3, the full variable domain is DVKVTQSSRYLVKRTGEKVFLECVQDMDHENMFWYRQDPGLGLRLIYFSYDVKMKEKGDIPEGYSVSREKKERFSLILESASTNQTSMYLCASSSFGGRQYEQYFGPGTRLTVT.

This chain joins TRBV27 and TRBJ2-3, with 9 bases matching TRBD1. Germline CDR1 reads MNHEY; CDR2 reads SMNVEV (reference sequence). J was trimmed by 6 bases and V by 5 bases; bases with no gene match: 6. The CDR3 covers 14 residues. The CDR3 loop is CASSGGQGSDTQYF. Written as DNA, the CDR3 is TGTGCCAGCAGTGGAGGACAGGGGTCCGATACGCAGTATTTT.

V and J are TRBV7-2 and TRBJ1-1; D is ambiguous. Germline loops: CDR1 SGHTA, CDR2 FQGNSA. With 0 bases removed from V and 3 bases from J, the gap between germline ends came to 14 bases. The CDR3 consists of 16 residues. The CDR3 nucleotides read TGTGCCAGCAGCTTAGCGACCCCCTATCGGGACACTGAAGCTTTCTTT. Translation: CASSLATPYRDTEAFF.

The genes are TRBV4-3 and TRBJ2-7; perhaps TRBD1 as D (6 bases). Germline CDR1 is LGHNA and CDR2 is YSLEER. Trimming removed 1 base from V and 6 bases from J, with 13 bases in between. The CDR3 totals 14 residues. The CDR3 DNA follows: TGCGCCAGCAGCCAAGGGACAGCGGCTGGCGAGCAGTACTTC. It yields the protein CASSQGTAAGEQYF.

The chain employs TRBV18 and TRBJ1-5; TRBD1 agrees at 7 bases. This CDR3 comprises 15 residues. Trimming took 4 bases from V and 4 from J; bases not matched to a gene: 7. Germline assignment: CDR1 KGHSH and CDR2 LQKENI. CDR3 amino acids: CASSLRGQINQPQHF. For the CDR3, the DNA is TGTGCCAGCTCACTACGGGGACAGATAAATCAGCCCCAGCATTTT.

The CDR3 spells CASRDFPGQGADTQYF. The CDR3 bases are TGTGCCAGCAGGGATTTTCCGGGACAGGGTGCAGATACGCAGTATTTT. This rearrangement joins TRBV2 to TRBJ2-3; 9 bases are a match to TRBD1. Germline CDR1 is SNHLY and CDR2 is FYNNEI. The CDR3 has 16 amino acids. J gave up 4 bases and V 6 bases, and 11 bases lay outside the gene matches.

This clone was seen a few times. Within the sample, other DNA sequences also encode this same CDR3. J is TRBJ1-5 and V is TRBV11-2; D ambiguous. The CDR3 runs 14 residues. The V and J ends lost 1 base and 2 bases respectively, with 6 bases between them. The germline CDR1 and CDR2 sequences are SGHAT and FQNNGV. The CDR3, as DNA: TGTGCCAGCAGCTTAGTTGGGGGCAATCAGCCCCAGCATTTT. Its translation: CASSLVGGNQPQHF. The full variable domain, completed using reference TRBV11-2 and TRBJ1-5, is EAGVAQSPRYKIIEKRQSVAFWCNPISGHATLYWYQQILGQGPKLLIQFQNNGVVDDSQLPKDRFSAERLKGVDSTLKIQPAKLEDSAVYLCASSLVGGNQPQHFGDGTRLSIL.

The count of this clone is one. This sequence joins TRBV5-1 and TRBJ2-5; the D gene is possibly TRBD2 (6 bases). Germline V gene data show CDR1 as SGHRS and CDR2 as YFSETQ. The CDR3 sequence is 14 residues long. The V end lost 1 base, the J end lost 1 base, and 8 bases lay between the germline ends. CDR3 protein: CASSLSGSQETQYF. In DNA, the CDR3 is TGCGCCAGCAGCTTGTCCGGGAGCCAAGAGACCCAGTACTTC.

V usage is TRBV9 and J usage is TRBJ2-2; 8 nucleotides align to TRBD2. The CDR3 runs to 18 residues. V lost 3 bases to trimming and J lost 3 bases; unmatched junction nucleotides: 13. Germline CDR1 reads SGDLS; CDR2 reads YYNGEE. The CDR3 spells CASSADWGTSGHTGELFF. CDR3 sequence (DNA): TGTGCCAGCAGCGCGGACTGGGGAACTAGCGGACACACCGGGGAGCTGTTTTTT.

This chain uses TRBV6-4 with TRBJ2-1; D unresolved. Germline lookup yields CDR1 MRHNA and CDR2 SNTAGT. The CDR3 is 13 residues long. Trimming pared 2 bases from V and 9 bases from J, leaving 11 bases between. This CDR3 reads CASSDRAFGEQFF. The CDR3 nucleotides read TGTGCCAGCAGTGACCGGGCGTTTGGTGAGCAGTTCTTC.

V usage is TRBV19 and J usage is TRBJ2-1; 8 bases match TRBD2. Germline assignment: CDR1 LNHDA and CDR2 SQIVND (reference sequence). The CDR3 spans 13 residues. Trimming took 1 base from V and 13 from J; bases not matched to a gene: 6. In nucleotides, the CDR3 is TGTGCCAGTAGTATAGGATTGGTAGCGGGACAGTTCTTC. It translates to CASSIGLVAGQFF.

The rearrangement links TRBV5-1 to TRBJ2-5; TRBD2 is a possible D gene (5 bases). Trimming shortened V by 4 bases and J by 5 bases, and 18 bases separated the two germline ends. This CDR3 contains 15 residues. The V gene's germline CDR1 is SGHRS and CDR2 YFSETQ. The CDR3 spells CASSPLGPTGETQYF. The CDR3 DNA follows: TGCGCCAGCAGCCCATTAGGGCCCACGGGGGAGACCCAGTACTTC.

The rearrangement joins TRBV14 to TRBJ2-6; no firm D call. The germline V gene has CDR1 SGHDN and CDR2 FVKESK. This CDR3 comprises 13 residues. V lost 8 bases to trimming and J lost 1 base, with 6 bases between them. For the CDR3, the DNA is TGTGCCAGCCACACTTCTGGGGCCAACGTCCTGACTTTC. Its translation is CASHTSGANVLTF.

The V and J genes are TRBV5-1 and TRBJ2-1; the match to TRBD1 covers 8 bases. This CDR3 is 14 amino acids long. V lost 5 bases and J lost 7; bases outside the gene matches: 8. Germline loops: CDR1 SGHRS, CDR2 YFSETQ. CDR3 region: CASRHTGGENEQFF. DNA for the CDR3: TGCGCCAGCAGGCACACAGGGGGTGAGAATGAGCAGTTCTTC.